This T cell receptor (beta chain) was sequenced in a study of control samples from healthy donors and cancer patients. This CDR3 spans 14 amino acids. CDR1 is MDHEN and CDR2 is SYDVKM in the germline V gene. With 6 bases removed from V and 8 bases from J, the gap between germline ends came to 19 bases. Assay used: immunoSEQ multiplex PCR; TCRdb lists only in-frame clones, some missing. This sample yields about 190,000 clones, of which roughly nine tenths are seen a single time; roughly 1.9% belongs to the top ten. The V gene is TRBV28, the J gene TRBJ1-1, with D possibly matching TRBD1 (6 bases). Sequencing was done on a sample of blood. This sequence was found in a young man in good health. The CDR3 protein is CASRSPGHGHEAFF. The DNA for the CDR3 is TGTGCCAGCAGATCGCCGGGACACGGCCACGAAGCTTTCTTT.